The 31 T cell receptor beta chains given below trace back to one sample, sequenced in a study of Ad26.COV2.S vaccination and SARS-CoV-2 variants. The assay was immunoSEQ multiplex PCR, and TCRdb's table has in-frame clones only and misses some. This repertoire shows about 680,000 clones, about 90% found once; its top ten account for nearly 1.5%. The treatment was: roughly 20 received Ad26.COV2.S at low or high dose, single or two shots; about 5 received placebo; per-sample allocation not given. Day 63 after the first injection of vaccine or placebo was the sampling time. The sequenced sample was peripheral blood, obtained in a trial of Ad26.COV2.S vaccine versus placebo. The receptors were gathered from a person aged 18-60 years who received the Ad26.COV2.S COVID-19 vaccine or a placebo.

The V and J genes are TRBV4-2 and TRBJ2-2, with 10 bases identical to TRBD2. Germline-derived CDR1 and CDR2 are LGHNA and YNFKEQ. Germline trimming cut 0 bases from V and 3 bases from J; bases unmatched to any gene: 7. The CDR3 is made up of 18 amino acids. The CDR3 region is CASSQEGPAGGYTGELFF. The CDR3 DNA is TGTGCCAGCAGCCAAGAGGGCCCAGCGGGGGGGTACACCGGGGAGCTGTTTTTT.

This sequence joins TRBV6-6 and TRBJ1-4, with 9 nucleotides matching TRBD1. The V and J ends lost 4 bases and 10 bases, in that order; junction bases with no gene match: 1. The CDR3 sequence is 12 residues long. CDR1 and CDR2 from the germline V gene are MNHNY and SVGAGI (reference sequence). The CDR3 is CASSLQGAKLFF. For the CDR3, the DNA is TGTGCCAGCAGTTTACAGGGGGCAAAACTGTTTTTT.

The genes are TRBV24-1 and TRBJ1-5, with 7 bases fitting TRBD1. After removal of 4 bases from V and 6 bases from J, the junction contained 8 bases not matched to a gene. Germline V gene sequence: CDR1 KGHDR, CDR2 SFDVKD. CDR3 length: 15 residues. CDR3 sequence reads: CATSDSQGMAQPQHF. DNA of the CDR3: TGTGCCACCAGTGACTCACAGGGGATGGCTCAGCCCCAGCATTTT.

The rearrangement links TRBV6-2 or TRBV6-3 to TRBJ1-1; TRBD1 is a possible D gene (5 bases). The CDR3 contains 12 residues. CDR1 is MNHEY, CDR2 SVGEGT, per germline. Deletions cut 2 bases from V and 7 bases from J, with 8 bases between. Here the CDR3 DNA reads TGTGCCAGCAGTTACGCCGGGGGTGAAGCTTTCTTT. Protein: CASSYAGGEAFF.

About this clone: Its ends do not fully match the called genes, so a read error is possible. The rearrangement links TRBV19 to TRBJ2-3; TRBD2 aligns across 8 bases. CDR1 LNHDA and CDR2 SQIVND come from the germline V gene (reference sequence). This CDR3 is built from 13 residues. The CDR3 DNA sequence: TGTGCCAGTAGTATACCAGGGACTAGTCGCGCCCATTTT. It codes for CASSIPGTSRAHF.

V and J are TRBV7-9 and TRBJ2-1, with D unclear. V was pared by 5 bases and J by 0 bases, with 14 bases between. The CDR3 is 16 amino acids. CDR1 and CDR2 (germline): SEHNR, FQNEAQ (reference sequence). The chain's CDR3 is CASSDLAGSSYNEQFF. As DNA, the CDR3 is TGTGCCAGCAGCGACCTTGCCGGTAGCTCCTACAATGAGCAGTTCTTC.

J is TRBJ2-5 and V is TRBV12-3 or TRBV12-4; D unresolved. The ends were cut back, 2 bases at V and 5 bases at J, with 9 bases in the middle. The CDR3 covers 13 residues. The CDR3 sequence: CASSLNLGETQYF. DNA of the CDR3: TGTGCCAGCAGTTTAAATCTAGGGGAGACCCAGTACTTC.

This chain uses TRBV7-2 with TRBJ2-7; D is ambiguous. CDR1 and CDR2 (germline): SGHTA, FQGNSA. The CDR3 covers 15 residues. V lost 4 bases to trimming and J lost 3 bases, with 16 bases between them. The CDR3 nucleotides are TGTGCCAGCAGCTCCTCATTACTGCGGAGCTACGAGCAGTACTTC. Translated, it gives CASSSSLLRSYEQYF. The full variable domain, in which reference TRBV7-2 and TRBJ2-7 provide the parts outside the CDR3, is GAGVSQSPSNKVTEKGKDVELRCDPISGHTALYWYRQSLGQGLEFLIYFQGNSAPDKSGLPSDRFSAERTGGSVSTLTIQRTQQEDSAVYLCASSSSLLRSYEQYFGPGTRLTVT.

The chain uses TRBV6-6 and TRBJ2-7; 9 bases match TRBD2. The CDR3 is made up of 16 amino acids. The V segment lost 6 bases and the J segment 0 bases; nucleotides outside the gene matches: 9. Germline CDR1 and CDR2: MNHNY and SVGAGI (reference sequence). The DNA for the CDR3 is TGTGCCAGCAGCTCGGGACTAGCCCTCAGCTCCTACGAGCAGTACTTC. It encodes CASSSGLALSSYEQYF.

CDR3 in amino acids: CASSFQWSNEKLFF. In nucleotides, the CDR3 is TGTGCCAGCAGCTTTCAATGGTCTAATGAAAAACTGTTTTTT. The rearrangement links TRBV7-2 to TRBJ1-4; D is uncertain. The CDR3 has 14 residues. Trimming stripped 3 bases from V and 3 bases from J, with 8 bases between. CDR1 SGHTA and CDR2 FQGNSA come from the germline V gene.

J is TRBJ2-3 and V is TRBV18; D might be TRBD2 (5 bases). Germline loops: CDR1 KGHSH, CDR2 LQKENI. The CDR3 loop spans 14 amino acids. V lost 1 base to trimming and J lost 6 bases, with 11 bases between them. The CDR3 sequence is CASSPLASGDTQYF. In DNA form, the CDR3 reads TGTGCCAGCTCACCACTAGCGTCGGGGGATACGCAGTATTTT.

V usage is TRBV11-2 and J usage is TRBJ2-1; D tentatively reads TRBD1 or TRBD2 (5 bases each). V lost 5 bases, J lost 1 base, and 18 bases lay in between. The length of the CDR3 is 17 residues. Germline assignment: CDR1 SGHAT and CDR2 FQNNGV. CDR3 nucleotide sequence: TGTGCCAGCAGCAACCTCCGGGGCCCGGAGTCCTACAATGAGCAGTTCTTC. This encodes CASSNLRGPESYNEQFF. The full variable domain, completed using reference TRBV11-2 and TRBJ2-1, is EAGVAQSPRYKIIEKRQSVAFWCNPISGHATLYWYQQILGQGPKLLIQFQNNGVVDDSQLPKDRFSAERLKGVDSTLKIQPAKLEDSAVYLCASSNLRGPESYNEQFFGPGTRLTVL.

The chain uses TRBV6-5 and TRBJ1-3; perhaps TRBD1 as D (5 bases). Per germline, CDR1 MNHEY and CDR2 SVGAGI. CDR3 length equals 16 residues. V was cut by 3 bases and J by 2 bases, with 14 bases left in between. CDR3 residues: CASSYSGGITGNTIYF. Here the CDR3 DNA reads TGTGCCAGCAGTTATTCCGGGGGGATAACTGGAAACACCATATATTTT.

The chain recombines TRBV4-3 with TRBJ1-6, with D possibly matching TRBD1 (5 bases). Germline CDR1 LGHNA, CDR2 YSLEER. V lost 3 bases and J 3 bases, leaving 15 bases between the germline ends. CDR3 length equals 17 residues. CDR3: CASSQDLGDSYNSPLHF. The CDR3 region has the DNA TGCGCCAGCAGCCAGGACCTAGGAGACAGCTATAATTCACCCCTCCACTTT.

The CDR3 reads CSASPSGRYTF. Here the CDR3 DNA reads TGCAGTGCTTCCCCCTCGGGACGCTACACCTTC. This chain links TRBV20-1 with TRBJ1-2, with D perhaps TRBD1 (5 bases). CDR3 size: 11 residues. CDR1 and CDR2 from the germline V gene are DFQATT and SNEGSKA (reference sequence). V lost 5 bases to trimming and J lost 9 bases, with 13 bases between them.

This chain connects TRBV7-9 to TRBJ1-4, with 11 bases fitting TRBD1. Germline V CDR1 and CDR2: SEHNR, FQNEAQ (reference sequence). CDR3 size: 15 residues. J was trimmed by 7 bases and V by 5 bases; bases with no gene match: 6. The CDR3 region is CASSRAGTGGEKLFF. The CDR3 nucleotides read TGTGCCAGCAGCCGGGCTGGGACAGGGGGTGAAAAACTGTTTTTT. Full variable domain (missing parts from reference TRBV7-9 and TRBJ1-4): DTGVSQNPRHKITKRGQNVTFRCDPISEHNRLYWYRQTLGQGPEFLTYFQNEAQLEKSRLLSDRFSAERPKGSFSTLEIQRTEQGDSAMYLCASSRAGTGGEKLFFGSGTQLSVL.

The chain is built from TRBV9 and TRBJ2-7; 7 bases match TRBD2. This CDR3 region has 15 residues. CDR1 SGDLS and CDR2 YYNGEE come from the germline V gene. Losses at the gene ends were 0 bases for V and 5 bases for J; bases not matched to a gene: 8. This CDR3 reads CASSVGAGVGDEQYF. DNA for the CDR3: TGTGCCAGCAGCGTAGGCGCGGGAGTCGGGGACGAGCAGTACTTC.

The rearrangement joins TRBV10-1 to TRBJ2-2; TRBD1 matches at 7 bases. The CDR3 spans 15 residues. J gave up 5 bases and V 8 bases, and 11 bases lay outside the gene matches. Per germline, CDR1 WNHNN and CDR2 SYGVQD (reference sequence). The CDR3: CASATGLRGTGELFF. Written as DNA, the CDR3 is TGCGCCAGCGCCACAGGACTCAGGGGGACCGGGGAGCTGTTTTTT.

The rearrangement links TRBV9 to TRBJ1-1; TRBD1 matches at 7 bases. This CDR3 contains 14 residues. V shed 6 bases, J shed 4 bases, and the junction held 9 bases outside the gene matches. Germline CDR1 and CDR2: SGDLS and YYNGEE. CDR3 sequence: CASTRDRVGTEAFF. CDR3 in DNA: TGTGCCAGCACCCGAGACAGGGTGGGCACTGAAGCTTTCTTT. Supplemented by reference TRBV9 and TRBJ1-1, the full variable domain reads DSGVTQTPKHLITATGQRVTLRCSPRSGDLSVYWYQQSLDQGLQFLIQYYNGEERAKGNILERFSAQQFPDLHSELNLSSLELGDSALYFCASTRDRVGTEAFFGQGTRLTVV.

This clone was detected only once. The CDR3 sequence is CASSLVRGPGELFF. The CDR3 bases are TGTGCCAGCAGCTTGGTCCGGGGCCCCGGGGAGCTGTTTTTT. The chain uses TRBV5-4 and TRBJ2-2; either TRBD1 or TRBD2 may fit D (5 bases each). Germline V gene sequence: CDR1 SGHNT, CDR2 YYREEE (reference sequence). V was shortened by 0 bases and J by 6 bases, with 9 bases between the two germline ends. The CDR3 consists of 14 residues. Full variable domain (rest looked up from reference TRBV5-4 and TRBJ2-2): ETGVTQSPTHLIKTRGQQVTLRCSSQSGHNTVSWYQQALGQGPQFIFQYYREEENGRGNFPPRFSGLQFPNYSSELNVNALELDDSALYLCASSLVRGPGELFFGEGSRLTVL.

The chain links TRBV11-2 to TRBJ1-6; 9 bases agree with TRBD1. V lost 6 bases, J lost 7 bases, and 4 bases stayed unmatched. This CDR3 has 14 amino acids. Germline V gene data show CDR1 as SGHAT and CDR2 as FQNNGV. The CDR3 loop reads CASSLDRGNSPLHF. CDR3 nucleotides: TGTGCCAGCAGTTTGGACAGGGGAAATTCACCCCTCCACTTT.

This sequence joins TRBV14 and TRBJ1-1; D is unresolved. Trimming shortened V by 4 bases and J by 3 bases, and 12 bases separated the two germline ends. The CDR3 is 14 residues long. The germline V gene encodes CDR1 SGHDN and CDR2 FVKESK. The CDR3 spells CASSLFGWDTEAFF. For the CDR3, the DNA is TGTGCCAGCAGCCTGTTTGGGTGGGACACTGAAGCTTTCTTT.

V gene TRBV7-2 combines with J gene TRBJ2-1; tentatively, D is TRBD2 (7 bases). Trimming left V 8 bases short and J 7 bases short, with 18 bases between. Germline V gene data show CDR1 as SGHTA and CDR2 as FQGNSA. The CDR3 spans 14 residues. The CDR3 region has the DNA TGTGCCAGCCTTAGGGGGAGGGGTAGAAATGAGCAGTTCTTC. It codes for CASLRGRGRNEQFF.

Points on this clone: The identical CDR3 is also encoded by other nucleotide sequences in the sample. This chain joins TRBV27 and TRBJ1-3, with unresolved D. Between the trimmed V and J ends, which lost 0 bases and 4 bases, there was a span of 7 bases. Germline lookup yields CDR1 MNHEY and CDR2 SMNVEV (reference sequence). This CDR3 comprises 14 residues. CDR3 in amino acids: CASSLSGSGNTIYF. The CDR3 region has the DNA TGTGCCAGCAGTTTATCAGGGTCAGGAAACACCATATATTTT.

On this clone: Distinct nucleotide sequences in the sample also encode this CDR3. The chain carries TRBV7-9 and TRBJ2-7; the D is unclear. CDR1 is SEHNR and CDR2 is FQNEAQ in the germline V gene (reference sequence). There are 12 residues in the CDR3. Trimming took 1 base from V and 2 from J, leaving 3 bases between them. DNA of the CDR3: TGTGCCAGCAGCTTAGGGACCTACGAGCAGTACTTC. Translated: CASSLGTYEQYF.

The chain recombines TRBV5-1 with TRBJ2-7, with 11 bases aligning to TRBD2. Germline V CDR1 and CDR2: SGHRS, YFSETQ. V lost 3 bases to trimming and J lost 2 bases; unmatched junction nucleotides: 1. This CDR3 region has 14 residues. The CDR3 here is CASSSGLAAYEQYF. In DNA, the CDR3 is TGCGCCAGCAGCTCGGGACTAGCGGCCTACGAGCAGTACTTC.

In DNA form, the CDR3 reads TGCAGCGTTGTTATACAGGGGCGGCCCTACGAGCAGTACTTC. Its protein product is CSVVIQGRPYEQYF. The chain has TRBV29-1 and TRBJ2-7, with 7 bases fitting TRBD1. The germline V gene encodes CDR1 SQVTM and CDR2 ANQGSEA. CDR3 size: 14 residues. Trimming took 4 bases from V and 2 from J; bases not matched to a gene: 8.

The DNA of the CDR3 is TGTGCCAGCAGCTTAGTGACTAGCGGACCCTCCTACGAGCAGTACTTC. Translation: CASSLVTSGPSYEQYF. The V gene is TRBV7-8, the J gene TRBJ2-7; 9 bases fit TRBD2. CDR1 SGHVS and CDR2 FQNEAQ come from the germline V gene. The CDR3 runs to 16 residues. The V gene end was trimmed by 1 base and the J gene end by 0 bases; junction bases not matched to a gene: 4.

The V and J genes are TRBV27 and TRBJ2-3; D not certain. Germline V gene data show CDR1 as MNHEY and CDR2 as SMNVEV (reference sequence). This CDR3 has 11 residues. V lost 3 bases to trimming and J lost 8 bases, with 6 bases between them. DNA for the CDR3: TGTGCCAGCAGTTTCCCACCTACGCAGTATTTT. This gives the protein CASSFPPTQYF.

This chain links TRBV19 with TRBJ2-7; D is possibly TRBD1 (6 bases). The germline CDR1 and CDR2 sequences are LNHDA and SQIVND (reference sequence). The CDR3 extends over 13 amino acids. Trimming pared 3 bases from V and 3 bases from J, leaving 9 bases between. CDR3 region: CASSILGGYEQYF. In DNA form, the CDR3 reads TGTGCCAGTAGTATTTTAGGGGGCTACGAGCAGTACTTC.

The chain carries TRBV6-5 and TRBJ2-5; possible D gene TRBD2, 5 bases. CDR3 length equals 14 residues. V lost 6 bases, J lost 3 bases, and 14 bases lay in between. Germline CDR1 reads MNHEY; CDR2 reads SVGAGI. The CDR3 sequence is CASSLIAGKETQYF. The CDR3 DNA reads TGTGCCAGCAGCCTCATTGCCGGGAAAGAGACCCAGTACTTC.